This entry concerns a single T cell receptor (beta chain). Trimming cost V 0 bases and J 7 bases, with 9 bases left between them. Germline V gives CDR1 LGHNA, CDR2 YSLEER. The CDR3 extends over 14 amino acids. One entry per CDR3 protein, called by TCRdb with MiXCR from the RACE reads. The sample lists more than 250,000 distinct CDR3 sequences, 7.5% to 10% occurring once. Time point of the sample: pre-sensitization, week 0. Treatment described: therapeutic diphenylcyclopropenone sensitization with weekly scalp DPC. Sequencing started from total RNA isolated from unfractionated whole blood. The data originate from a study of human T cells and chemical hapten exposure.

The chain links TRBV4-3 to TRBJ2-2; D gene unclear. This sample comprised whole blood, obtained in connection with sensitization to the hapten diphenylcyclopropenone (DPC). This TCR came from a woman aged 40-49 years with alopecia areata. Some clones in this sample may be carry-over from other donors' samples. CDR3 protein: CASSQDLQIGELFF. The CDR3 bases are TGCGCCAGCAGCCAAGATCTGCAGATCGGGGAGCTGTTTTTT.